The 15 T cell receptor beta chains below were found in one sample sequenced in a study of regulatory T cells in long-lasting Graves disease. Sequencing libraries for TCR beta were prepared with iRepertoire HTBI primers and Arm-PCR of CDR3 regions. TCRdb re-called the multiplex PCR reads with MiXCR, one entry per CDR3 protein. This sample yields about 660,000 distinct CDR3 sequences, of which about 32% are seen a single time; about two fifths belongs to the top ten. Time point indicated: persistent/refractory GD, antithyroid drugs over 5 years with positive TRAb. There was RNA extracted from PBMCs, and the TCR library was made from it. Sequenced material: peripheral blood mononuclear cells (PBMCs), taken when the disease was refractory, from a patient treated with antithyroid drugs. The receptors were sampled from a female donor with Graves disease.

A note on this clonotype: The CDR3 does not close with the conserved phenylalanine or tryptophan, likely indicating a read error. The V call is TRBV6-2 or TRBV6-3, the J call TRBJ2-7; tentative D call: TRBD2 (6 bases). The CDR3 sequence is 12 residues long. Germline CDR1 and CDR2: MNHEY and SVGEGT. The CDR3 protein is CASSGGPYEQYS. In DNA form, the CDR3 reads TGCGCCTCCTCCGGGGGTCCATACGAGCAGTACTCC.

This clonotype has just a few counts. The chain employs TRBV3-1 and TRBJ1-2, with TRBD1 identical over 7 bases. Germline V gives CDR1 LGHDT, CDR2 YNNKEL (reference sequence). The CDR3 consists of 17 residues. The V gene end was trimmed by 4 bases and the J gene end by 4 bases; junction bases not matched to a gene: 15. The CDR3 loop reads CASSPILRVGQTYGYTF. Written as DNA, the CDR3 is TGTGCCAGCAGCCCAATCCTGAGGGTGGGACAGACCTATGGCTACACCTTC.

The chain carries TRBV19 and TRBJ2-5; D is possibly TRBD2 (6 bases). From germline, CDR1 is LNHDA and CDR2 SQIVND (reference sequence). This CDR3 is 14 amino acids long. With 4 bases removed from V and 5 bases from J, the gap between germline ends came to 14 bases. The CDR3 DNA sequence: TGTGCCAGTAGTACACAGGACTATCCCGAGACCCAGTACTTC. Its protein product is CASSTQDYPETQYF. Filled out from reference TRBV19 and TRBJ2-5, the complete variable domain reads DGGITQSPKYLFRKEGQNVTLSCEQNLNHDAMYWYRQDPGQGLRLIYYSQIVNDFQKGDIAEGYSVSREKKESFPLTVTSAQKNPTAFYLCASSTQDYPETQYFGPGTRLLVL.

The chain joins TRBV12-3 or TRBV12-4 to TRBJ2-7; 8 positions match TRBD1. Unmatched junction bases numbered 10, after V lost 5 bases and J lost 4 bases. The CDR3 extends over 15 amino acids. The CDR3: CASSTGQVYRYEQYF. In DNA form, the CDR3 reads TGTGCCAGCAGTACGGGACAGGTGTATAGGTACGAGCAGTACTTC.

The chain carries TRBV19 and TRBJ2-6; 11 bases map to TRBD1. The V gene end was trimmed by 7 bases and the J gene end by 0 bases; junction bases not matched to a gene: 8. CDR1 and CDR2 from the germline V gene are LNHDA and SQIVND (reference sequence). This CDR3 contains 18 residues. CDR3 nucleotides: TGTGCCAGTAAGGGGGGTGGGACAGGGGGCTCTGGGGCCAACGTCCTGACTTTC. Translating gives CASKGGGTGGSGANVLTF.

The V call is TRBV12-3 or TRBV12-4, the J call TRBJ2-7, with TRBD2 matching 7 bases. The CDR3 runs to 15 residues. V lost 7 bases and J lost 7; bases outside the gene matches: 16. In DNA, the CDR3 is TGTGCCAGCACCCAGTCTGGTAGCGGGCCCCGGGAGCAGTACTTC. Protein: CASTQSGSGPREQYF.

This clonotype occurred many times. V and J are TRBV27 and TRBJ1-2; the D is unclear. In germline, CDR1 is MNHEY, CDR2 SMNVEV (reference sequence). This CDR3 is 13 amino acids long. The ends were cut back, 8 bases at V and 4 bases at J, with 14 bases in the middle. CDR3 residues: CASQDGRSYGYTF. CDR3 DNA: TGTGCCAGCCAGGATGGCCGCTCCTATGGCTACACCTTC.

The chain is built from TRBV5-1 and TRBJ2-5; the match to TRBD1 covers 7 bases. The CDR3 length is 14 residues. Per the germline V gene, CDR1 is SGHRS and CDR2 is YFSETQ. After removal of 4 bases from V and 1 base from J, the junction contained 4 bases not matched to a gene. Written as DNA, the CDR3 is TGCGCCAGCAGCGGGGGACAGTTCCAAGAGACCCAGTACTTC. Translating gives CASSGGQFQETQYF.

This clonotype was observed a few times. Germline and junction disagree at one end, which may indicate a read error. V is TRBV12-3 or TRBV12-4 and J is TRBJ2-1; D call uncertain. The CDR3 sequence is 11 residues long. In nucleotides, the CDR3 is TGTACCAGCAGTTTAGAGCGAGAGCAGTTCTTC. Translated, it gives CTSSLEREQFF.

Worth noting for this clonotype: This may be a read error, as it is one base from a much larger clone. The V gene is TRBV2, the J gene TRBJ1-6; D perhaps matches TRBD1 (6 bases). V was trimmed by 1 base and J by 7 bases, leaving 11 bases between them. CDR1 and CDR2 (germline): SNHLY, FYNNEI. The CDR3 has 15 residues. CDR3 protein: CASSEGEDSNSPLHF. The DNA for the CDR3 is TGTGCCAGCAGTGAAGGGGAGGACAGCAATTCACCCCTCCACTTT.

The chain recombines TRBV10-3 with TRBJ1-5; possibly TRBD1 for D (5 bases). CDR1 is ENHRY and CDR2 is SYGVKD in the germline V gene. Trimming took 5 bases from V and 11 from J, leaving 19 bases between them. CDR3 length: 14 residues. Here the CDR3 DNA reads TGTGCCATCAGTCGGGACCTCTCAAAGTCGGCCCAGCATTTT. Amino acids: CAISRDLSKSAQHF.

This clonotype was counted a few times. The chain uses TRBV7-9 and TRBJ1-2, with TRBD1 identical over 7 bases. The CDR3 has 14 residues. Germline V gives CDR1 SEHNR, CDR2 FQNEAQ (reference sequence). The junction had 9 bases not matched to a gene; V was cut back by 5 bases and J by 6 bases. CDR3: CASSPSGQAHGYTF. The CDR3 region has the DNA TGTGCCAGCAGCCCTAGCGGACAGGCGCATGGCTACACCTTC. Complete variable domain (other parts from reference TRBV7-9 and TRBJ1-2): DTGVSQNPRHKITKRGQNVTFRCDPISEHNRLYWYRQTLGQGPEFLTYFQNEAQLEKSRLLSDRFSAERPKGSFSTLEIQRTEQGDSAMYLCASSPSGQAHGYTFGSGTRLTVV.

V and J are TRBV11-2 and TRBJ2-1, with 11 bases lining up with TRBD2. The junction had 10 bases not matched to a gene; V was cut back by 5 bases and J by 4 bases. Germline-derived CDR1 and CDR2 are SGHAT and FQNNGV. The length of the CDR3 is 17 residues. CDR3 sequence (DNA): TGTGCCAGCAGCATTGGTTTAGCGGGAGGGCCATACAATGAGCAGTTCTTC. It is translated as CASSIGLAGGPYNEQFF.

The chain links TRBV30 to TRBJ2-5, with 15 bases that match TRBD2. The CDR3 consists of 18 residues. The germline gives CDR1 GTSNPN, CDR2 SVGIG (reference sequence). Trimming at V came to 1 base and at J to 0 bases, leaving 6 bases not matched to a gene. This CDR3 reads CAWSGGTSGRKHQETQYF. For the CDR3, the DNA is TGTGCCTGGAGTGGGGGGACTAGCGGGAGGAAACACCAAGAGACCCAGTACTTC.

J is TRBJ2-3 and V is TRBV7-9; 8 bases are shared with TRBD2. CDR3 length: 18 residues. V was pared by 4 bases and J by 0 bases, with 12 bases of the junction left unmatched. Germline V gene lookup returns CDR1 SEHNR and CDR2 FQNEAQ (reference sequence). The CDR3 region has the DNA TGTGCCAGCAGCTCAACTCTCTTAGCGGGGCCTAGCACAGATACGCAGTATTTT. This codes for CASSSTLLAGPSTDTQYF.